This T cell receptor (beta chain) appears in the sequencing data of a study of blood T cell repertoires in COVID-19. About the study: Samples taken during acute and convalescent COVID-19 were collected in the United States, Italy and Spain. PBMCs, B-cell-depleted T cells, or T cells were the source of the cDNA or gDNA that made up the material.

With 1 base clipped from V and 3 bases from J, the junction kept 2 bases outside the gene matches. The germline V gene has CDR1 MNHNS and CDR2 SASEGT. The CDR3 consists of 14 residues. In the original workflow: Amplifying reference gene primers gave estimates of nucleated cell counts. The table came from immunoSEQ multiplex PCR; TCRdb's copy has only in-frame clones and leaves some out. The V and J calls and clone size come from that table; D and trimming were worked out from the DNA. The table includes over 300,000 clones, about 86% detected once. The origin of this receptor is a woman aged 50 to 65 with acute or convalescent COVID-19. The rearrangement uses TRBV6-1 and TRBJ1-2; 7 bases line up with TRBD1. The specimen sequenced was peripheral blood. CDR3 residues: CASSEEGQYYGYTF. In DNA form, the CDR3 reads TGTGCCAGCAGTGAAGAGGGACAGTACTATGGCTACACCTTC.